This T cell receptor (beta chain) was profiled in a study of cytomegalovirus exposure and HLA in healthy donors (TCRdb year 2017). Notes on the research overall: An earlier analysis of roughly 630 of the donors reported roughly 300 Gb of sequence data and around 110 million unique TCR beta sequences from around 200 million T cells. An early release covering over 500 HLA-typed donors comprised about 290 gigabases of sequencing data and tens of millions of unique TCR sequences. Among the 398 genotyped donors, about 85% belonged to the genetic ancestry cluster associated with self-reported Caucasian donors. The aim of the study was to test whether cataloging public T cell receptors could identify signatures of past pathogen exposure. The study used immunosequencing to profile the T cell repertoires of 666 subjects and linked those repertoires to cytomegalovirus serostatus. In addition to the first cohort of 666 subjects, a separate validation cohort of 120 different subjects was used. The study combined high-throughput TCR immunosequencing, statistical association of individual TCRs with disease status, and machine learning to predict cytomegalovirus infection status. To study patterns of TCR occurrence, a later analysis re-analyzed previously published TCR beta repertoires from 550 to 800 donors and added high-resolution HLA genotyping. In the later analysis, no new phenotypic data were used to find candidate immune exposures; instead, reliance was placed on TCR beta sequences and their occurrence across donors. In an earlier analysis of 500 to 650 of the donors, high-throughput TCR beta sequencing was used to judge whether each TCR beta V gene segment behaved as functional or pseudogenic. Alongside the repertoire data, information on donor age, sex, ethnicity and CMV serostatus was compiled. A later genetic analysis took genome-wide SNP genotypes for about 55% of the roughly 700 donors and used that subset as a discovery cohort. All discovery cohort repertoires had been generated on a single sequencing platform. HLA typing covered class I and class II loci at four-digit resolution. Typing coverage differed by locus: A, B, C, DRB1 and DQB1 were typed in about 629-630 donors, DQA1 in 500 to 550, DPA1 in around 610, and DPB1 in 450 to 490. A few DR-DQ haplotypes were handled as single units for association and clustering because linkage in the cohort was strong. Across around 400 genotyped donors of the cohort, an average of about 240,000 unique TCR beta nucleotide sequences per donor were sequenced, and around 19% of those sequences were non-productive. Broad study findings and their caveats: Sequencing depth was assumed to be roughly uniform across donors in the presence/absence analyses, though that assumption may not hold. According to the authors, the approach could potentially be generalized to other disease states and immunological phenotypes. Compared with equally common non-associated chains, HLA-associated TCR beta chains in a later analysis were more clonally expanded and had lower generation probabilities. In vitro tests confirmed that three of the cytomegalovirus-associated TCR beta chains recognize cytomegalovirus antigens. The sequencing pipeline was judged likely to have produced a cluster of highly shared sequence variants as a technical artifact. This cohort had only TCR beta chains sequenced, and the lack of alpha or paired-chain data limited which features could be detected. According to a later analysis, most CMV-associated TCR beta chains appeared to be HLA-restricted, and the HLA associations seemed to be driven largely by CMV exposure. A later analysis associated about 17,000 TCR beta sequences with specific HLA alleles at a false discovery rate of 0.05. Because some donors lacked HLA typing at each locus, the association tests relied only on the typed subset. Some IMGT-functional V segments, including TRBV6-2 and TRBV6-3, could not be told apart with the 87-base-pair reads, so those segments were excluded. In both the original and validation cohorts, the classifier was reported to diagnose cytomegalovirus status with high specificity and sensitivity. Linkage disequilibrium might explain the correlated functional status among segregating V segments, but an unknown experimental factor could not be ruled out. A further reported finding was that TCR beta sequences accurately predicted the HLA-A and HLA-B alleles for most subjects in the first cohort. Assigning TCR associations to individual alleles was difficult when HLA alleles, especially DR and DQ, strongly co-occurred. CMV serostatus was the only immune exposure information available for the cohort. An association between a missense DCLRE1C variant and V-gene and J-gene trimming of TCR beta chains was found in a later genetic analysis and replicated in an independent cohort. Most TCR sequences were observed very rarely across donors, whereas some public TCRs were present in many individuals. A later genetic analysis reported fewer N-insertions in productive TCRs among donors in an Asian-associated ancestry cluster than the approximately 670-donor mean. An earlier analysis of roughly 570 of the donors showed that most TCR beta V segments appeared in productive rearrangements either about 87% or about 30% of the time, which broadly matched IMGT annotations. A later analysis reported that several top co-occurrence clusters appeared linked to parvovirus B19, influenza, CMV and Epstein-Barr virus. In the study, approximately 160 TCR beta chains were listed as associated with cytomegalovirus. According to a later analysis, TCR association rates differed among HLA loci, with DRB1 alleles showing the most associated TCRs and HLA-C alleles showing the fewest. Because counts were too low, roughly 17 rarely observed V segments, including chromosome 9 orphons, were left out of the earlier analysis of some 640 of the donors.

The cohort was made up of roughly 670 healthy bone marrow donors. All cohort members were sampled while nominally healthy, although unrecorded immune exposures were likely present. The donor tested CMV seropositive, placing the donor among the 289 seropositive members of the cohort. A peripheral blood sample was provided by each donor, and peripheral blood mononuclear cells were used for TCR beta sequencing. The Qiagen DNeasy Blood Extraction Kit was used to extract genomic DNA from the blood cell samples. V and J lose 3 bases and 5 bases, and a span of 14 bases separates them. There are 15 amino acids in the CDR3, from cysteine to phenylalanine inclusive. The DNA shown is the 45-base CDR3, in frame from base 1. Via the germline V gene (reference sequence), CDR1 is PRHDT and CDR2 FYEKMQ. The protocol used for the library was the immunoSEQ multiplex PCR assay. For the multiplex PCR, a mixture combining 60 forward primers for TCR Vbeta segments and 13 reverse primers for TCR Jbeta segments was used. The CDR3 region of rearranged TCR beta genes was amplified from genomic DNA with a multiplex PCR assay. The Illumina HiSeq System was used to sequence the amplified TCR beta libraries as 87-base-pair reads. The paper's processing steps were these. A later analysis tallied roughly 76 million unique TCR beta chains across the 610 or so repertoires, and some 10 million of those chains were shared by two or more donors. Raw reads were error-corrected and collapsed into unique sequences with a nearest-neighbor algorithm that merged closely related sequences to remove PCR and sequencing errors. V, D and J gene segments were assigned by aligning CDR3 sequences to IMGT reference sequences. Each retained sequence needed at least a six-nucleotide match to both a V gene segment and a J gene segment. A rearrangement was called productive if the CDR3 had no stop codons and remained in frame with V and J, and every other rearrangement was called non-productive. Following IMGT convention, CDR3 was defined as the stretch from the second conserved V-encoded cysteine to the conserved J-encoded phenylalanine. In an earlier analysis of roughly 610 of the donors, sequences lacking an unambiguous match to a single V gene segment were excluded. An earlier analysis of 550 to 650 of the donors classified V segments as functional when productive rearrangements were above 56.7% and as segregating when the standard deviation between donors was above 5%. To diagnose cytomegalovirus status from the catalog of TCR beta chain sequences, a statistical classification framework was built. A later analysis assigned V and J genes by comparing TCR nucleotide sequences with IMGT/GENE-DB human TR gene sequences. The TCRdist pipeline was used in a later analysis to assign CDR3 sequences and most-parsimonious VDJ recombination scenarios. In a later analysis, each TCR beta chain was defined by its CDR3 amino acid sequence together with its V-gene family, and reads lacking a unique V-gene family were excluded. In a later analysis, 450 to 600 highly shared, low-generation-probability nucleotide sequences were removed to address suspected cross-contamination and a sequencing artifact. A later analysis calculated a clonal expansion index for each public chain from normalized within-repertoire ranks of inferred template counts. A later analysis computed generation probabilities with a VDJ recombination model fitted to out-of-frame rearrangements, and checked the results against IGoR. In a later analysis, hypergeometric tests were used to score TCR-TCR, TCR-HLA and TCR-CMV co-occurrence, with a repertoire-size bias correction applied to TCR pairs. In a later analysis, false discovery rates were estimated by permuting HLA or CMV assignments 20 times. In a later analysis, co-occurring TCRs were grouped using DBSCAN, and TCRdist sequence similarity was added for clustering within HLA-allele-positive subsets. For co-occurrence clustering, repertoires with fewer than 30,000 or more than 120,000 public chains were excluded, along with roughly 5 repertoires with anomalous nucleotide sharing. This is the immuneACCESS table as TCRdb keeps it, with only in-frame sequences that have V and J called. A part of the clones is gone; compared with another copy, unresolved V genes explain less than half, and the rest is unexplained. V, J and clone size reflect that table, while D and trimming were determined from the DNA. This sample's table lists some 75,000 clones. The top ten constitute roughly 7.4% of the sample.

On this clone: The antigen it recognizes is unknown.

The clonotype was recovered from a female donor in good health and CMV-seropositive. Sample: PBMCs. The rearrangement combines TRBV13 with TRBJ2-1; the D gene remains uncertain. The DNA sequence follows: TGTGCCAGCAGCTTCGGTAGCAGTTTCAACAATGAGCAGTTCTTC. Its protein reads: CASSFGSSFNNEQFF.